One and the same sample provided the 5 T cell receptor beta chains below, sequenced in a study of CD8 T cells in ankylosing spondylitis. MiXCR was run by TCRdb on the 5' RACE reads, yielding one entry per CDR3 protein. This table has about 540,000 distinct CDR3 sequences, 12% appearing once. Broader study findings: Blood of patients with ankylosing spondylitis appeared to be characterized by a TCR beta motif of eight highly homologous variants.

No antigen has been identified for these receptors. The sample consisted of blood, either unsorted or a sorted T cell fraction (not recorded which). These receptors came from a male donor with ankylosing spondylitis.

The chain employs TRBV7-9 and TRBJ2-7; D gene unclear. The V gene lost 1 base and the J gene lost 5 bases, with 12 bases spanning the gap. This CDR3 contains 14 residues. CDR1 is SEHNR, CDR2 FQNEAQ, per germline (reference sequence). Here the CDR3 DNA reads TGTGCCAGCAGCTTAGGTCCAGTTACCCACGAGCAGTACTTC. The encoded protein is CASSLGPVTHEQYF.

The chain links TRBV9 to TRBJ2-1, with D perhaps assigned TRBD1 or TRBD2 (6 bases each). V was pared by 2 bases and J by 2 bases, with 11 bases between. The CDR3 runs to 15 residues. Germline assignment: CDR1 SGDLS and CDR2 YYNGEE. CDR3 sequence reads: CASSVSGQPYNEQFF. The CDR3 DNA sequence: TGTGCCAGCAGCGTTAGCGGACAGCCCTACAATGAGCAGTTCTTC.

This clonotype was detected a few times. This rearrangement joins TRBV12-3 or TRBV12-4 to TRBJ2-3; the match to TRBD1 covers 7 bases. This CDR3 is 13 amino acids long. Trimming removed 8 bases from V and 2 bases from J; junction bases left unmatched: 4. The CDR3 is CASGDSDTDTQYF. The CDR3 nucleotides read TGTGCCAGCGGGGACAGCGACACAGATACGCAGTATTTT.

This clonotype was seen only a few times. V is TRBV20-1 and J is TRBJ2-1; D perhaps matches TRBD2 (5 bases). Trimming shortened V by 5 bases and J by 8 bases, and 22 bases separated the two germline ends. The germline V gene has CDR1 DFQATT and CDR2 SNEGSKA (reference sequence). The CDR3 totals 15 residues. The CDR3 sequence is CSAPTASSFGDEQFF. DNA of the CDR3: TGCAGTGCTCCCACCGCTAGCAGCTTTGGGGATGAGCAGTTCTTC.

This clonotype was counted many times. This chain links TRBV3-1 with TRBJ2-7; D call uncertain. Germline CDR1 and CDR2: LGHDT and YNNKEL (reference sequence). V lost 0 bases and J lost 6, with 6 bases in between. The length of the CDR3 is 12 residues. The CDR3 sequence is CASSQDSREQYF. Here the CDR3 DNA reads TGTGCCAGCAGCCAAGATTCGCGCGAGCAGTACTTC.